This T cell receptor (beta chain) was documented in a study of chemoradiotherapy in HPV16-positive cancers. Produced via immunoSEQ multiplex PCR; TCRdb's table is partial and in-frame only. The sample consists of fewer than 15,000 clones, around 72% of them appearing once. Germline lookup yields CDR1 LNHDA and CDR2 SQIVND (reference sequence). The CDR3 is 13 residues long. V was pared by 10 bases and J by 4 bases, with 16 bases between. With respect to this clone: No antigen is known for it.

Study-wide points: In HPV16-positive patients, HPV-responsive T-cell expansion tracked better recurrence-free survival. Non-HPV-specific T cells did not expand in tumors during treatment, whereas candidate HPV-specific clones and E7-related motifs did.

The sample was acquired from a patient who underwent chemoradiotherapy. This receptor was obtained from a human donor with HPV-associated anogenital cancer. The V call is TRBV19, the J call TRBJ1-1, with a weak D call TRBD1 (5 bases). In nucleotides, the CDR3 is TGTGCCATCAGAGGGACGGGGGGCACTGAAGCTTTCTTT. Translating gives CAIRGTGGTEAFF.